These T cell receptor beta chains were read from a single sample in a study of CD8+CD57+ T cells in acquired aplastic anemia. Via MiXCR, TCRdb re-called the reads, giving one row per CDR3 protein. The table lists 200,000 to 250,000 distinct CDR3 sequences, 47% of them singletons. Sequenced material: sorted CD4+, CD8+, or CD8+CD57+ T cells (not recorded which) from PBMCs. The receptors were gathered from a human donor with aplastic anemia. Both conserved end residues are part of each CDR3. The D gene is left open where the match is weak. Expanded clones get a size class; other rows say once, few or many, or leave the size out.

cdr3_aa cdr3_nt j_call d_call v_call clone_size cdr3_length
CALPGLGNTEAFF TGTGCCTTGCCCGGACTGGGGAACACTGAAGCTTTCTTT TRBJ1-1 NA TRBV7-9 many 13
CSARDLTTGSQPQHF TGCAGTGCTAGAGATCTTACGACAGGGAGTCAGCCCCAGCATTTT TRBJ1-5 TRBD1 TRBV20-1 many 15
CASSEGPANSPLHF TGTGCCAGCAGTGAAGGGCCCGCCAATTCACCCCTCCACTTT TRBJ1-6 NA TRBV2 many 14
CASSLDPGLAGGGETQYF TGTGCCAGCAGCTTAGACCCCGGGCTAGCGGGGGGGGGGGAGACCCAGTACTTC TRBJ2-5 TRBD2 TRBV7-9 once 18
CASSPGRNEQFF TGTGCCAGCAGTCCAGGGCGCAATGAGCAGTTCTTC TRBJ2-1 NA TRBV5-6 many 12
CASSLNGGDGYTF TGTGCCAGCAGCTTAAATGGGGGCGATGGCTACACCTTC TRBJ1-2 NA TRBV7-3 NA 13
CASSYGDGGLYEQYF TGTGCCAGCAGCTACGGTGATGGGGGGCTCTACGAGCAGTACTTC TRBJ2-7 NA TRBV7-9 NA 15
CSVYRAYTEAFF TGCAGCGTCTACAGGGCGTACACTGAAGCTTTCTTT TRBJ1-1 NA TRBV29-1 many 12
CASSLGGGNSNQPQHF TGTGCCAGCAGCTTAGGGGGGGGGAATAGCAATCAGCCCCAGCATTTT TRBJ1-5 NA TRBV7-8 many 16
CAWSEIQGAPTEAFF TGTGCCTGGAGTGAGATTCAGGGGGCGCCGACTGAAGCTTTCTTT TRBJ1-1 TRBD1 TRBV30 few 15
CASSIGGISYEQYF TGTGCCAGTAGTATAGGAGGAATCTCCTACGAGCAGTACTTC TRBJ2-7 NA TRBV19 NA 14
CAWSKGTPGVGYTF TGTGCCTGGAGTAAAGGGACACCCGGAGTCGGCTACACCTTC TRBJ1-2 NA TRBV30 few 14
CASIEGVDEQYF TGTGCCAGCATCGAGGGAGTCGACGAGCAGTACTTC TRBJ2-7 NA TRBV2 many 12
CASSLGLYNEQFF TGTGCCAGCAGCCTGGGCCTCTACAATGAGCAGTTCTTC TRBJ2-1 NA TRBV14 many 13
CAWTPRQGARTEAFF TGTGCCTGGACTCCGAGACAGGGGGCGCGGACTGAAGCTTTCTTT TRBJ1-1 TRBD1 TRBV30 NA 15
CASSLVVGGLSGYTF TGCGCCAGCAGCTTGGTAGTCGGAGGGTTAAGTGGCTACACCTTC TRBJ1-2 NA TRBV5-1 NA 15
CDREPGKRGGSNQPQHF TGTGACCGTGAGCCAGGGAAGCGTGGTGGGAGCAATCAGCCCCAGCATTTT TRBJ1-5 NA TRBV14 NA 17
CASSTSRGPYNSPLHF TGTGCCAGCAGCACGAGCAGGGGTCCCTATAATTCACCCCTCCACTTT TRBJ1-6 NA TRBV7-9 NA 16
CASSLMGTGNNGEQYF TGTGCCAGCAGCTTAATGGGCACGGGCAATAACGGGGAGCAGTACTTC TRBJ2-7 NA TRBV7-3 NA 16
CASNTGGAMGSYEQYF TGTGCCAGTAACACCGGGGGGGCGATGGGGTCCTACGAGCAGTACTTC TRBJ2-7 TRBD2 TRBV19 few 16
CASSFNANYGYTF TGTGCCAGCAGTTTCAATGCTAACTATGGCTACACCTTC TRBJ1-2 NA TRBV27 many 13
CASSTGGSGPYNEQFF TGTGCCAGTAGTACCGGGGGTAGCGGGCCCTACAATGAGCAGTTCTTC TRBJ2-1 TRBD2 TRBV19 NA 16
CASSEALRTSGLQQRNEQFF TGTGCCAGCAGTGAAGCACTCAGGACTAGCGGCCTCCAACAGCGGAATGAGCAGTTCTTC TRBJ2-1 TRBD2 TRBV2 NA 20
CASSPRWDSPLHF TGTGCCAGCAGCCCCCGATGGGATTCACCCCTCCACTTT TRBJ1-6 NA TRBV7-6 NA 13
CSGRDPSSYEQYF TGCAGCGGCCGGGACCCTAGCTCCTACGAGCAGTACTTC TRBJ2-7 NA TRBV29-1 many 13